This T cell receptor beta chain comes out of a study of blood T cell repertoires in COVID-19. Study-wide background: Acute and convalescent COVID-19 specimens originated in the United States, Italy and Spain. Nucleic acid was either cDNA or gDNA, and it came from T cells, B-cell-depleted T cells, or PBMCs.

CDR3 size: 14 residues. The germline CDR1 and CDR2 sequences are MDHEN and SYDVKM. V lost 5 bases and J lost 8; bases outside the gene matches: 8. The method was immunoSEQ multiplex PCR; TCRdb's version includes in-frame clones alone and lacks a portion of them. The data show 200,000 to 250,000 clones, nearly 85% seen once. The chain is built from TRBV28 and TRBJ1-4; 7 bases fit TRBD1. The sequencing sample was made of peripheral blood. The source is a woman aged 30 to 39 with COVID-19, enrolled during active disease. The DNA of the CDR3 is TGTGCCAGCAGTGCGGACAGGTTTGGGGAAAAACTGTTTTTT. It translates to CASSADRFGEKLFF.